Presented here are 5 T cell receptor beta chains from one specimen sequenced in a study of T cell clonality in common variable immunodeficiency. The study's findings and limits: Fewer deletions and N-nucleotide insertions were reportedly seen in common variable immunodeficiency TCR beta sequences.

Repertoires were generated with immunoSEQ multiplex PCR, while TCRdb's copy carries only in-frame clones and drops some. Recorded here are about 16,000 clones, none singletons. No cognate antigen is known for these TCRs. Sequenced: peripheral blood mononuclear cells. The receptors derive from a human donor with common variable immunodeficiency.

As concerns this clone: The read terminates 3 residues before the CDR3 end, so the remaining end is supplied by the germline J gene. The chain has TRBV7-2 and TRBJ2-5; a possible D gene is TRBD2 (6 bases). The CDR3 covers 14 residues. Trimming cost V 4 bases and J 5 bases, with 14 bases left between them. Germline V gives CDR1 SGHTA, CDR2 FQGNSA. The CDR3 protein is CASSSTRRGETQYF. CDR3 bases read: TGTGCCAGCAGCTCGACTAGGCGGGGTGAGACC.

As to this clone: The read finishes 3 residues shy of the CDR3 end, and the germline J gene is used to complete it. This rearrangement joins TRBV19 to TRBJ2-1, with 10 bases matching TRBD1. V shed 9 bases, J shed 7 bases, and the junction held 6 bases outside the gene matches. Germline V lookup: CDR1 LNHDA, CDR2 SQIVND (reference sequence). CDR3 length: 13 residues. The sequenced part of the CDR3 DNA is TGTGCCAGCCGGGACAGGGGCTTTAATGAG. The encoded protein is CASRDRGFNE. The full CDR3 is CASRDRGFNEQFF.

As to this clone: The read stops 3 residues short of the end of the CDR3; the missing end is completed from the germline J gene. The chain uses TRBV30 and TRBJ1-2, with D uncertain. The length of the CDR3 is 15 residues. The ends were cut back, 1 base at V and 5 bases at J, with 17 bases in the middle. Germline V lookup: CDR1 GTSNPN, CDR2 SVGIG (reference sequence). The CDR3 sequence is CAWSDGLPFQYGYTF. CDR3 DNA, as far as it was read: TGTGCCTGGAGTGACGGACTTCCTTTCCAGTATGGC.

In this sample, this clone turned up many times. The read stops 3 residues short of the end of the CDR3; the missing end is completed from the germline J gene. The chain is built from TRBV6-4 and TRBJ1-5, with D possibly being TRBD1 (5 bases). There are 17 residues in the CDR3. The ends were cut back, 0 bases at V and 4 bases at J, with 16 bases in the middle. Germline CDR1 and CDR2: MRHNA and SNTAGT. The CDR3 bases that were read are TGTGCCAGCAGTGACTCGCAGGGTAAGGTAGGGAATCAGCCC. This translates into CASSDSQGKVGNQP. The full CDR3 reads CASSDSQGKVGNQPQHF.

Of note for this clone: The CDR3 end falls 3 residues outside the read, so it is completed with the germline J gene. This chain joins TRBV18 and TRBJ2-1, with 8 bases lining up with TRBD1. V lost 2 bases and J lost 9; bases outside the gene matches: 9. This CDR3 has 15 residues. Per the germline V gene, CDR1 is KGHSH and CDR2 is LQKENI. The part of the CDR3 DNA that was read is TGTGCCAGCTCACCAGCAGGGGGCTGGACCGCTGAG. This codes for CASSPAGGWTAE. The entire CDR3 reads CASSPAGGWTAEQFF.